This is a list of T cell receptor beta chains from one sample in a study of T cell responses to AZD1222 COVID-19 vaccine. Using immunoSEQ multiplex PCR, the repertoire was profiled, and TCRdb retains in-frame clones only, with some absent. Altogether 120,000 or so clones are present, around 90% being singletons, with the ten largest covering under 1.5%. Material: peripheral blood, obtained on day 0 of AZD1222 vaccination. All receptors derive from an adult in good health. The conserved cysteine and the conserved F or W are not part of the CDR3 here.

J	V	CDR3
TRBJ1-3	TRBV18	ASSPSRDSGNTIY
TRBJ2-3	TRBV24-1	ATSDYTQGTDTQY
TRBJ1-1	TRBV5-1	ASRGETEAF
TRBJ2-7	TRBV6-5	ASSDQGSYEQY
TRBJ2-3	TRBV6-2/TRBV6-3	ASSLLAGGEDTQY
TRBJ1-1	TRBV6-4	ASSQYEGSEAF
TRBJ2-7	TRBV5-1	ASSAQATYEQY
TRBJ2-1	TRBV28	ASSPWAGEDNEQF
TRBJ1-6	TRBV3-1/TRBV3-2	ASSPQGNSPLH
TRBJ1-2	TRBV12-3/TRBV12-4	ASSSDRNYGYT
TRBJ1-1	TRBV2	ASNSGPQNTEAF
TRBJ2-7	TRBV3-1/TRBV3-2	ASSQGQGSYEQY
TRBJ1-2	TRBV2	ASSPQTGDYGYT
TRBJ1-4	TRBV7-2	ASSLAGITNEKLF
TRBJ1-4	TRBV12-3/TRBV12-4	ASSFGGAVKLF
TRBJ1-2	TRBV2	ASSEALGGYGYT
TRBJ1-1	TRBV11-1	ASSLRDRGGTEAF
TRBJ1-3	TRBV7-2	ASSLPGAWGNTIY
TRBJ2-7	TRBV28	ASSQDRGPSGEQY
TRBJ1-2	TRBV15	ATSRWTGGSGYT
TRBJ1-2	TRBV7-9	ASSNRDYYGYT
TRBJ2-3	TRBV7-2	ASSSRQVQDTQY
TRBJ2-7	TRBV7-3	ASSLRATGGEQY
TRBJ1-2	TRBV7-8	ASSSDRVILYGYT
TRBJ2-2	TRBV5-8	ASNLGNTGELF
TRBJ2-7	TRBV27	ASRAPLALPYEQY
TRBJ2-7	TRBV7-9	ASSPGTGNYEQY
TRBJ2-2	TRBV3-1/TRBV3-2	ASSRNGQGGTGELF
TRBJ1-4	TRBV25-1	ASSEGGKLF
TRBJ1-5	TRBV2	ASQTSGDQPQH
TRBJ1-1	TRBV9	ASSPWDRNTEAF
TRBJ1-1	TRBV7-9	ASSSPRRSTEAF
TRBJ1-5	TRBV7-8	ASSSMDRIGNQPQH
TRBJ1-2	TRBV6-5	ASSYDRNYGYT
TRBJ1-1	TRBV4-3	ASSVGTGMRSEAF
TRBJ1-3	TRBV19	ASTRTVSSGNTIY
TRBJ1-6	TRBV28	ASSSYPDRGLIYNSPLH
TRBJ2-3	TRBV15	ATRRDGWGTGADTQY
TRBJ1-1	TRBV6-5	ASSWTGRDTEAF
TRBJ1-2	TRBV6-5	ASSLGPLSGYGYT
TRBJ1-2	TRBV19	ASRNRGQTSYGYT
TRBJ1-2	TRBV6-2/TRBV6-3	ASSYIPFEGKDYGYT
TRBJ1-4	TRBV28	ASSLSPGSRAGEKLF
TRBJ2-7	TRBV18	ASSPGKYEQY
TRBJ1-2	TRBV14	ASSPWTGRKDGYT
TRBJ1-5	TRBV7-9	ASSFPGYNQPQH
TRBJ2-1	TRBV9	ASSVGASTNEQF
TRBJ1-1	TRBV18	ASSANRGKNTEAF
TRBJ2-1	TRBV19	ASSLPTGLAYNEQF
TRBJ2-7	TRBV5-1	ASSLAKGQGSSEQY
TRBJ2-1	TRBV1	TSSQEGGASGGRNEQF
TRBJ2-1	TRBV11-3	ASSPRGGTYNEQF
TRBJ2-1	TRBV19	ASSIVSSGGIDEQF
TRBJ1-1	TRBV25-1	ASSGGGRGFLGNTEAF
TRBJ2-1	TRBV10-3	AISGRTGYNEQF
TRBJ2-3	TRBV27	ATLPGQGWDTQY
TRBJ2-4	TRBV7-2	ASSLRDRVPY
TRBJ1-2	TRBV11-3	ASSLALDRNYGYT
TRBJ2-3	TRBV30	AWSVGGAQDTQY
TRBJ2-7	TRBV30	AWSVPLPPYEQY